Shown below are 12 T cell receptor beta chains from a single sample sequenced in a study of blood T cell repertoires in COVID-19. Repertoires were generated with immunoSEQ multiplex PCR, while TCRdb's copy carries only in-frame clones and drops some. The sample lists under 200,000 clones, roughly 85% occurring once. The sample taken for sequencing was peripheral blood. These receptors were taken from a woman aged 45-65 years with COVID-19, enrolled during active disease.

J is TRBJ1-3 and V is TRBV3-1 (or the pseudogene TRBV3-2), with D possibly being TRBD1 (6 bases). The CDR3 runs 16 residues. Trimming cost V 7 bases and J 2 bases, with 18 bases left between them. The V gene's germline CDR1 is LGHDT and CDR2 YNNKEL (reference sequence). CDR3 coding DNA: TGTGCCAGCACCTCTGGGGGGGCAGGAACTGGAAACACCATATATTTT. It is translated as CASTSGGAGTGNTIYF.

CDR3 sequence reads: CASSLNRDRSHNEQFF. DNA for the CDR3: TGTGCCAGCAGCTTAAATCGGGACAGGAGTCATAATGAGCAGTTCTTC. J is TRBJ2-1 and V is TRBV11-2; TRBD1 matches at 8 bases. Germline values: CDR1 SGHAT, CDR2 FQNNGV. This CDR3 spans 16 amino acids. Germline trimming cut 2 bases from V and 7 bases from J; bases unmatched to any gene: 10.

V and J are TRBV5-6 and TRBJ1-1; 9 bases match TRBD1. Germline V gene lookup returns CDR1 SGHDT and CDR2 YYEEEE. J gave up 10 bases and V 3 bases, and 13 bases lay outside the gene matches. The CDR3 extends over 15 amino acids. The CDR3 region is CASSSPRTGVFGAFF. CDR3 bases: TGTGCCAGCAGCTCGCCCCGGACAGGGGTTTTTGGAGCTTTCTTT.

The gene calls are TRBV7-6 and TRBJ2-7, with TRBD2 identical over 12 bases. The CDR3 extends over 18 amino acids. Germline CDR1 is SGHVS and CDR2 is FNYEAQ. The V gene end was trimmed by 6 bases and the J gene end by 2 bases; junction bases not matched to a gene: 14. The CDR3 nucleotides read TGTGCCAGCAGTTCTTCCCTTAGGACTAGCGGGGAAACCTACGAGCAGTACTTC. It is translated as CASSSSLRTSGETYEQYF.

The CDR3 nucleotides read TGTGCCAGCTCACCACCGGTGACCTCGCGGGAGACCCAGTACTTC. Translating it yields CASSPPVTSRETQYF. V and J are TRBV18 and TRBJ2-5; D gene uncertain. The CDR3 has 15 amino acids. V lost 0 bases to trimming and J lost 5 bases, with 13 bases between them. Per germline, CDR1 KGHSH and CDR2 LQKENI.

The J gene is TRBJ2-5, the V gene TRBV15, with 10 nucleotides matching TRBD2. This CDR3 is built from 17 residues. With 3 bases clipped from V and 5 bases from J, the junction kept 12 bases outside the gene matches. Germline V gene data show CDR1 as LNHNV and CDR2 as YYDKDF (reference sequence). CDR3 bases: TGTGCCACCAGCAGCGAACCACCCCTAGCGGGGGTGGAGACCCAGTACTTC. Translating gives CATSSEPPLAGVETQYF.

This chain links TRBV18 with TRBJ2-2; D is perhaps TRBD1 (5 bases). The CDR3 runs to 14 residues. V was clipped by 3 bases and J by 4 bases, with 9 bases between them. Germline lookup yields CDR1 KGHSH and CDR2 LQKENI. The CDR3 coding sequence is TGTGCCAGCTCACCCCAGGGCGCCACCGGGGAGCTGTTTTTT. This codes for CASSPQGATGELFF. Full variable domain (missing parts from reference TRBV18 and TRBJ2-2): NAGVMQNPRHLVRRRGQEARLRCSPMKGHSHVYWYRQLPEEGLKFMVYLQKENIIDESGMPKERFSAEFPKEGPSILRIQQVVRGDSAAYFCASSPQGATGELFFGEGSRLTVL.

Here the CDR3 reads CASSQGYSRGYTF. CDR3 coding DNA: TGTGCCAGCAGCCAAGGTTACAGCCGGGGCTACACCTTC. V gene TRBV3-1 (or the pseudogene TRBV3-2) combines with J gene TRBJ1-2, with D hard to call. The CDR3 has 13 residues. The V gene lost 1 base and the J gene lost 8 bases, with 11 bases spanning the gap. CDR1 and CDR2 from the germline V gene are LGHDT and YNNKEL (reference sequence).

V and J are TRBV11-1 and TRBJ2-1, with D hard to call. The CDR3 is 16 residues long. Trimming left V 0 bases short and J 0 bases short, with 9 bases between. The germline gives CDR1 SGHAT, CDR2 FQDESV (reference sequence). The CDR3 bases are TGTGCCAGCAGCTTAGCGGTCGGAGTCTCCTACAATGAGCAGTTCTTC. Encoded protein: CASSLAVGVSYNEQFF.

The rearrangement joins TRBV5-4 to TRBJ1-2; 9 nucleotides align to TRBD1. Unmatched junction bases numbered 11, after V lost 4 bases and J lost 7 bases. The CDR3 covers 15 residues. CDR1 SGHNT and CDR2 YYREEE come from the germline V gene (reference sequence). For the CDR3, the DNA is TGTGCCAGCAGCGGTGGGGACAGGGTCCGTTCTGGCTACACCTTC. It codes for CASSGGDRVRSGYTF.

The V call is TRBV6-2 or TRBV6-3, the J call TRBJ2-5, with TRBD2 matching 9 bases. This CDR3 comprises 15 residues. V lost 0 bases, J lost 4 bases, and 3 bases stayed unmatched. Per the germline V gene, CDR1 is MNHEY and CDR2 is SVGEGT. The CDR3: CASSYSRGGLETQYF. CDR3 DNA sequence: TGTGCCAGCAGTTACTCGCGGGGGGGGCTAGAGACCCAGTACTTC.

The chain has TRBV19 and TRBJ2-5; D is uncertain. This CDR3 is built from 13 residues. CDR1 is LNHDA and CDR2 is SQIVND in the germline V gene (reference sequence). Trimming left V 5 bases short and J 1 base short, with 8 bases between. CDR3 residues: CASSGPFQETQYF. CDR3 DNA: TGTGCCAGTAGTGGGCCCTTCCAAGAGACCCAGTACTTC.